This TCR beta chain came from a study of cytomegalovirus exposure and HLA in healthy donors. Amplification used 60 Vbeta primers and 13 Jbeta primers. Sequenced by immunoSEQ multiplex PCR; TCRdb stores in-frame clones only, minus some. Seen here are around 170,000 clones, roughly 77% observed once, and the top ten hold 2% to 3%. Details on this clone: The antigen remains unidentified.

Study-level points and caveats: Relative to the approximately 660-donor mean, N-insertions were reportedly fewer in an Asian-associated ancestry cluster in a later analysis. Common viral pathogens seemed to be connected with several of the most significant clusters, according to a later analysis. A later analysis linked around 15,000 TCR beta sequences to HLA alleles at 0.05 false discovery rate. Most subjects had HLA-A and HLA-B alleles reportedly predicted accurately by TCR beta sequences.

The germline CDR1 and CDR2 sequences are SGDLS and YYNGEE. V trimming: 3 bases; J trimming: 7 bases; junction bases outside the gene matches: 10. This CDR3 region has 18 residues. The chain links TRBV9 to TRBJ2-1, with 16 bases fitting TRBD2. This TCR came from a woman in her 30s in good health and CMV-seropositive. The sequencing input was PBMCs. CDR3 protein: CASSEGPGLAGGPNEQFF. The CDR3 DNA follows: TGTGCCAGCAGCGAGGGCCCGGGACTAGCGGGGGGGCCTAATGAGCAGTTCTTC.